This T cell receptor (beta chain) was identified during a study of cytomegalovirus exposure and HLA in healthy donors. Between the trimmed V and J ends, which lost 1 base and 0 bases, there was a span of 6 bases. CDR3 length equals 14 residues. The germline V gene has CDR1 LGHNA and CDR2 YNFKEQ. This clone was counted a few times. 13 Jbeta primers and 60 Vbeta primers were used for the PCR. Data came from immunoSEQ multiplex PCR; TCRdb stores just in-frame clones and leaves some out. The sample shows 99,000 or so clones, around 80% of them seen only once. V and J are TRBV4-2 and TRBJ1-1, with D perhaps matching TRBD1 (5 bases). Sequences were obtained from PBMCs. This sequence originates from a man aged 25 to 45 in good health and CMV-seropositive. Here the CDR3 DNA reads TGTGCCAGCAGCCAAGGGGGGGTGAACACTGAAGCTTTCTTT. Encoded protein: CASSQGGVNTEAFF.